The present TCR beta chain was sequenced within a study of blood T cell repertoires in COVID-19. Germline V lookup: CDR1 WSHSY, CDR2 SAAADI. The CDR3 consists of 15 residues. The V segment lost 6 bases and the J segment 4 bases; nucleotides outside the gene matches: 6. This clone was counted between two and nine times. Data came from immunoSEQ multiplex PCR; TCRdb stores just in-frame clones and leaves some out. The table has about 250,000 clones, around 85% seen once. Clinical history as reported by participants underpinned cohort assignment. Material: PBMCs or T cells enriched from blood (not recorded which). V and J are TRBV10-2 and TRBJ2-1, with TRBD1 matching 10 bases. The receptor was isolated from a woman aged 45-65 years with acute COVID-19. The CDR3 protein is CASSQSGQGYNEQFF. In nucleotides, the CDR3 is TGCGCCAGCAGCCAATCGGGACAGGGGTACAATGAGCAGTTCTTC.